Only one count was recorded for the clone carrying this T cell receptor beta chain. This record comes from a study of control samples from healthy donors and cancer patients. The protocol was immunoSEQ multiplex PCR, while the TCRdb copy is restricted to in-frame clones and leaves out a portion. The sample holds some 96,000 clones, more than 80% seen once. The sample comprised blood. The source is a man aged 18 to 29 in good health.

The CDR3 coding sequence is TGTGCCAGTAGTATTTACCGGGACCCCACCACGAACACCGGGGAGCTGTTTTTT. The encoded protein is CASSIYRDPTTNTGELFF. The chain carries TRBV19 and TRBJ2-2; D tentatively reads TRBD1 or TRBD2 (5 bases each). The germline V and J ends were trimmed by 3 bases and 0 bases, with 17 bases remaining between them. Germline V gives CDR1 LNHDA, CDR2 SQIVND (reference sequence). CDR3 length: 18 residues.